This T cell receptor beta chain stems from a study of blood T cell repertoires in COVID-19. Across the whole study: The United States, Italy and Spain provided the acute and convalescent COVID-19 samples.

Data came from immunoSEQ multiplex PCR; TCRdb stores just in-frame clones and leaves some out. The sample includes approximately 220,000 clones, around four fifths of them seen just once. Germline CDR1 and CDR2: GTSNPN and SVGIG (reference sequence). CDR3 length: 14 residues. Between the trimmed V and J ends, which lost 3 bases and 0 bases, there was a span of 9 bases. The origin of this receptor is a man between 35 and 55 years old with acute or convalescent COVID-19. The sequenced sample consisted of peripheral blood. The chain employs TRBV30 and TRBJ1-5; D is uncertain. The DNA for the CDR3 is TGTGCCTGGAGCAGACTAAATAGCAATCAGCCCCAGCATTTT. It codes for CAWSRLNSNQPQHF.